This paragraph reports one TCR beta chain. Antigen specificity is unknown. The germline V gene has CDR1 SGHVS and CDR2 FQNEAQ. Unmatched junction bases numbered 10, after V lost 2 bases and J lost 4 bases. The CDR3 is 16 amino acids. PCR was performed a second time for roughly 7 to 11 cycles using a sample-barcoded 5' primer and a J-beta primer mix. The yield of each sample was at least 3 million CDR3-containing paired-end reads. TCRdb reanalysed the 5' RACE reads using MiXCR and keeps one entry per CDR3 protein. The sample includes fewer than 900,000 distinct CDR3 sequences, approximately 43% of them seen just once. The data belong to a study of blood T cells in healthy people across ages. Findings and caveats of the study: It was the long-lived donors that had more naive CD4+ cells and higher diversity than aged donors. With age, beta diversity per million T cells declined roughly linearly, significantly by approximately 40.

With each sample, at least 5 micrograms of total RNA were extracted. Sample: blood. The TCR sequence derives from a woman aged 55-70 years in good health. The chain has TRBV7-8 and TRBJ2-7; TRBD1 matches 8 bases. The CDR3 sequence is CASSLPPGQAIYEQYF. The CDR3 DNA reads TGTGCCAGCAGCTTACCACCGGGACAGGCTATTTACGAGCAGTACTTC.